One sample yielded the 26 T cell receptor beta chains listed below, sequenced in a study of blood T cell repertoires in COVID-19 (dated by TCRdb to about 2020). The library was obtained by the immunoSEQ multiplex PCR assay. Sourced from immuneACCESS, this table was stored by TCRdb with only in-frame sequences that have V and J called. A share of the clones is absent; for the studies checked, an unresolved V gene accounts for under half, and the remainder has no known explanation. Within this sample are about 220,000 clones, with roughly nine tenths of them counted one time only. Jointly, the top ten make up roughly 3.7% of the sample. Sequencing was performed on PBMCs or T cells enriched from blood (not recorded which). The receptors were gathered from a young woman in a cohort exposed to, infected with or recovered from COVID-19 (not recorded which).

The chain uses TRBV6-5 and TRBJ2-7; tentatively, D is TRBD2 (5 bases). V lost 6 bases, J lost 0 bases, and 12 bases lay in between. The CDR3 loop spans 14 amino acids. Germline values: CDR1 MNHEY, CDR2 SVGAGI. The CDR3 nucleotides are TGTGCCAGCAGCCAACTAGGACGCTCCTACGAGCAGTACTTC. As protein: CASSQLGRSYEQYF.

J is TRBJ1-6 and V is TRBV7-2; D may be TRBD1 (6 bases). Deletions cut 9 bases from V and 6 bases from J, with 15 bases between. Germline V lookup: CDR1 SGHTA, CDR2 FQGNSA. This CDR3 is built from 14 residues. The chain's CDR3 is CASASRTANSPLHF. CDR3 nucleotides: TGTGCCAGTGCAAGTCGGACAGCTAATTCACCCCTCCACTTT. Supplemented by reference TRBV7-2 and TRBJ1-6, the full variable domain reads GAGVSQSPSNKVTEKGKDVELRCDPISGHTALYWYRQSLGQGLEFLIYFQGNSAPDKSGLPSDRFSAERTGGSVSTLTIQRTQQEDSAVYLCASASRTANSPLHFGNGTRLTVT.

This chain links TRBV11-3 with TRBJ1-2, with D maybe TRBD1 (5 bases). This CDR3 contains 15 residues. Germline V gene data show CDR1 as SGHNT and CDR2 as YENEEA. V shed 1 base and J shed 0 bases, with 9 bases lying between them. The CDR3, as DNA: TGTGCCAGCAGCTTAGGCAGGGAGGCTAACTATGGCTACACCTTC. Its protein product is CASSLGREANYGYTF. The full variable domain, in which reference TRBV11-3 and TRBJ1-2 provide the parts outside the CDR3, is EAGVVQSPRYKIIEKKQPVAFWCNPISGHNTLYWYLQNLGQGPELLIRYENEEAVDDSQLPKDRFSAERLKGVDSTLKIQPAELGDSAVYLCASSLGREANYGYTFGSGTRLTVV.

The chain uses TRBV30 and TRBJ1-2; no firm D call. The germline CDR1 and CDR2 sequences are GTSNPN and SVGIG (reference sequence). The CDR3 length is 13 residues. V was shortened by 0 bases and J by 4 bases, with 9 bases between the two germline ends. CDR3 DNA: TGTGCCTGGAGTGTAGGAGGACCCTATGGCTACACCTTC. It encodes CAWSVGGPYGYTF.

The V call is TRBV9, the J call TRBJ1-6; no clear D. The CDR3 length is 13 residues. Trimming removed 7 bases at V and 4 bases at J, with 9 bases between. The germline V gene has CDR1 SGDLS and CDR2 YYNGEE. CDR3: CASAREYNSPLHF. CDR3 DNA: TGTGCCAGCGCGCGGGAATATAATTCACCCCTCCACTTT.

V and J are TRBV7-2 and TRBJ2-5; the D is unclear. Germline V gives CDR1 SGHTA, CDR2 FQGNSA. V lost 5 bases and J lost 4, with 8 bases in between. CDR3 length: 12 amino acids. In DNA form, the CDR3 reads TGTGCCAGCAGCCCTGACATAGAGACCCAGTACTTC. This gives the protein CASSPDIETQYF.

The chain links TRBV12-3 or TRBV12-4 to TRBJ1-2; D is possibly TRBD1 (5 bases). CDR3 size: 13 residues. The V end was cut by 4 bases, the J end by 3 bases, with 9 bases between. CDR3 residues: CASSSRAYYGYTF. The CDR3 region has the DNA TGTGCCAGCAGTTCCAGGGCCTACTATGGCTACACCTTC.

This clone appeared once. The chain joins TRBV27 to TRBJ1-4; no definite D call. V lost 4 bases to trimming and J lost 8 bases, with 14 bases between them. The CDR3 consists of 14 residues. Germline CDR1 reads MNHEY; CDR2 reads SMNVEV (reference sequence). In nucleotides, the CDR3 is TGTGCCAGCAGTTCCCCCTTAGGAGGCGAAAAACTGTTTTTT. Residues: CASSSPLGGEKLFF.

The table lists this clone with a few counts. The chain has TRBV4-1 and TRBJ1-2; 8 nucleotides agree with TRBD1. The germline V gene encodes CDR1 MGHRA and CDR2 YSYEKL. The CDR3 has 15 residues. The V gene end was trimmed by 6 bases and the J gene end by 5 bases; junction bases not matched to a gene: 11. CDR3 nucleotides: TGCGCCAGCAGTCCAGGACAGGGTCCCTCTTATGGCTACACCTTC. Protein: CASSPGQGPSYGYTF.

A few counts support this clone. The V gene is TRBV6-6, the J gene TRBJ2-2; a possible D gene is TRBD1 (6 bases). CDR1 is MNHNY and CDR2 is SVGAGI in the germline V gene (reference sequence). CDR3 length: 17 amino acids. Trimming took 5 bases from V and 4 from J, leaving 20 bases between them. The CDR3 loop reads CASSRSTGTTLTGELFF. Written as DNA, the CDR3 is TGTGCCAGCAGTCGTTCAACCGGGACAACCCTCACCGGGGAGCTGTTTTTT.

The rearrangement links TRBV12-5 to TRBJ2-2; 7 bases line up with TRBD2. Trimming took 1 base from V and 7 from J; bases not matched to a gene: 6. This CDR3 is built from 15 residues. Germline V CDR1 and CDR2: LGHNT, FRNRAP. This CDR3 is CASGLGGSNIGELFF. Here the CDR3 DNA reads TGTGCTAGTGGTTTGGGCGGGAGTAATATCGGGGAGCTGTTTTTT.

V gene TRBV18 combines with J gene TRBJ2-7, with TRBD1 matching 9 bases. J lost 5 bases, V lost 3 bases, and 2 bases had no gene match. CDR3 length: 13 residues. Germline CDR1 is KGHSH and CDR2 is LQKENI. CDR3 protein: CASSPTGGNEQYF. DNA of the CDR3: TGTGCCAGCTCACCGACAGGGGGTAACGAGCAGTACTTC.

J is TRBJ2-1 and V is TRBV19, with D possibly matching TRBD2 (5 bases). Germline CDR1 reads LNHDA; CDR2 reads SQIVND (reference sequence). The length of the CDR3 is 13 residues. V was cut by 3 bases and J by 10 bases, with 13 bases left in between. CDR3 amino acids: CASSIRGTGEQFF. The CDR3 region has the DNA TGTGCCAGTAGTATTCGGGGAACGGGAGAGCAGTTCTTC.

The J gene is TRBJ1-5, the V gene TRBV5-6; tentatively, D is TRBD1 (6 bases). The CDR3 spans 16 residues. V shed 2 bases and J shed 5 bases, with 17 bases lying between them. Germline V gene sequence: CDR1 SGHDT, CDR2 YYEEEE. The CDR3, as DNA: TGTGCCAGCAGCTTTAGGGGGAGGGAGGCTCATCAGCCCCAGCATTTT. As protein: CASSFRGREAHQPQHF.

The chain is built from TRBV4-1 and TRBJ1-5; D might be TRBD1 (5 bases). This CDR3 is 15 amino acids long. Germline loops: CDR1 MGHRA, CDR2 YSYEKL. V lost 1 base to trimming and J lost 0 bases, with 7 bases between them. CDR3: CASSQVGASNQPQHF. The CDR3 region has the DNA TGCGCCAGCAGCCAAGTAGGGGCTAGCAATCAGCCCCAGCATTTT.

V and J are TRBV10-3 and TRBJ2-5; D unresolved. This CDR3 has 14 amino acids. The V end lost 2 bases, the J end lost 2 bases, and 9 bases lay between the germline ends. Germline CDR1 reads ENHRY; CDR2 reads SYGVKD. Here the CDR3 DNA reads TGTGCCATCAGTGAGGCAGGTGGGCAAGAGACCCAGTACTTC. Amino acid sequence: CAISEAGGQETQYF.

V and J are TRBV4-1 and TRBJ1-4; TRBD1 matches 9 bases. The germline V gene encodes CDR1 MGHRA and CDR2 YSYEKL. V shed 3 bases and J 6 bases; nucleotides not matched to a gene: 8. The CDR3 is 16 amino acids. CDR3 amino acids: CASSHYLGQGDEKLFF. In nucleotides, the CDR3 is TGCGCCAGCAGCCACTACCTGGGACAGGGCGATGAAAAACTGTTTTTT.

This chain uses TRBV6-2 or TRBV6-3 with TRBJ2-7; 7 bases agree with TRBD2. The ends lost 1 base at V and 6 bases at J; junction bases unmatched: 9. The CDR3 consists of 15 residues. Germline CDR1 is MNHEY and CDR2 is SVGEGT. The CDR3 DNA follows: TGTGCCAGCAGTTACTGGGACGACGGCGGGGGCGAGCAGTACTTC. Its protein product is CASSYWDDGGGEQYF.

V and J are TRBV11-3 and TRBJ1-1; weak D call: TRBD1 (5 bases). V was shortened by 4 bases and J by 1 base, with 10 bases between the two germline ends. Germline CDR1 SGHNT, CDR2 YENEEA. The CDR3 extends over 14 amino acids. The chain's CDR3 is CASSSRQGNTEAFF. The CDR3 DNA is TGTGCCAGCAGCTCCCGGCAGGGGAACACTGAAGCTTTCTTT.

The chain combines TRBV25-1 with TRBJ2-3; 10 bases map to TRBD2. Per the germline V gene, CDR1 is MGHDK and CDR2 is SYGVNS. This CDR3 comprises 16 residues. With 0 bases clipped from V and 4 bases from J, the junction kept 4 bases outside the gene matches. The CDR3 region has the DNA TGTGCCAGCAGTGAATATGGGAGCGGGGGGGCAGATACGCAGTATTTT. Translation: CASSEYGSGGADTQYF.

The chain joins TRBV5-1 to TRBJ2-1; 16 bases are shared with TRBD2. After removal of 5 bases from V and 8 bases from J, the junction contained 10 bases not matched to a gene. Germline values: CDR1 SGHRS, CDR2 YFSETQ. The CDR3 totals 17 residues. Here the CDR3 reads CASSPGLAGGARYEQFF. The CDR3 bases are TGCGCCAGCAGTCCGGGACTAGCGGGAGGGGCGAGGTATGAGCAGTTCTTC.

The chain carries TRBV27 and TRBJ1-6; no reliable D call. CDR1 is MNHEY and CDR2 is SMNVEV in the germline V gene (reference sequence). The CDR3 runs to 17 residues. V was cut by 3 bases and J by 0 bases, with 12 bases left in between. CDR3 loop: CASSFRSVSSYNSPLHF. The CDR3 DNA reads TGTGCCAGCAGTTTCCGGTCGGTGAGCTCCTATAATTCACCCCTCCACTTT.

This rearrangement joins TRBV28 to TRBJ2-2, with TRBD2 identical over 8 bases. Trimming cost V 6 bases and J 1 base; bases outside gene matches: 7. This CDR3 spans 16 amino acids. The germline CDR1 and CDR2 sequences are MDHEN and SYDVKM. The CDR3 protein is CASSPGGRGNTGELFF. CDR3 sequence (DNA): TGTGCCAGCAGCCCGGGGGGGCGGGGGAACACCGGGGAGCTGTTTTTT.

V gene TRBV14 combines with J gene TRBJ1-6, with D unresolved. This CDR3 has 13 residues. Germline CDR1 and CDR2: SGHDN and FVKESK. The V gene lost 2 bases and the J gene lost 4 bases, with 3 bases spanning the gap. CDR3 sequence reads: CASSQQYNSPLHF. As DNA, the CDR3 is TGTGCCAGCAGCCAACAGTATAATTCACCCCTCCACTTT. The complete variable domain, with remaining parts taken from reference TRBV14 and TRBJ1-6, reads EAGVTQFPSHSVIEKGQTVTLRCDPISGHDNLYWYRRVMGKEIKFLLHFVKESKQDESGMPNNRFLAERTGGTYSTLKVQPAELEDSGVYFCASSQQYNSPLHFGNGTRLTVT.

The rearrangement uses TRBV5-4 and TRBJ1-2; D is possibly TRBD1 (5 bases). Trimming took off 4 bases at V and 6 bases at J, with 10 bases between the two ends. In germline, CDR1 is SGHNT, CDR2 YYREEE (reference sequence). CDR3 size: 12 residues. DNA for the CDR3: TGTGCCAGCAGCCCGGGGGTGGATGGCTACACCTTC. Protein sequence: CASSPGVDGYTF.

The genes are TRBV18 and TRBJ1-1, with D possibly matching TRBD1 (5 bases). CDR1 is KGHSH and CDR2 is LQKENI in the germline V gene. This CDR3 is 15 amino acids long. The germline V and J ends were trimmed by 1 base and 5 bases, with 14 bases remaining between them. The CDR3 bases are TGTGCCAGCTCACCACTCCAGGGAGGGTATACTGAAGCTTTCTTT. It encodes CASSPLQGGYTEAFF.